The 32 T cell receptor beta chains listed next were all sequenced from one sample in a study of control samples from healthy donors and cancer patients. The repertoire was sequenced with immunoSEQ multiplex PCR; TCRdb's copy has only in-frame clones and lacks some. The sample lists about 110,000 clones, about 89% occurring once. Sequenced: blood. The receptors derive from a woman aged 45 to 65 in good health.

The chain combines TRBV20-1 with TRBJ1-4; D remains ambiguous. V lost 2 bases, J lost 10 bases, and 8 bases lay in between. Germline values: CDR1 DFQATT, CDR2 SNEGSKA (reference sequence). The CDR3 contains 11 residues. DNA for the CDR3: TGCAGTGCTAGATATCTAGCAAAACTGTTTTTT. It is translated as CSARYLAKLFF.

The chain carries TRBV6-5 and TRBJ2-1; a possible D gene is TRBD1 (6 bases). Trimming cost V 5 bases and J 6 bases, with 17 bases left between them. The CDR3 totals 15 residues. Germline assignment: CDR1 MNHEY and CDR2 SVGAGI. The CDR3 DNA follows: TGTGCCAGCAGTCCAAGACAGGTTTGGCGCAATGAGCAGTTCTTC. It specifies CASSPRQVWRNEQFF.

The J gene is TRBJ2-2, the V gene TRBV5-1; 7 bases align to TRBD1. This CDR3 spans 16 amino acids. The junction had 12 bases not matched to a gene; V was cut back by 4 bases and J by 6 bases. Germline assignment: CDR1 SGHRS and CDR2 YFSETQ. CDR3 residues: CASSRQGGELSGELFF. CDR3 coding DNA: TGCGCCAGCAGCCGGCAAGGGGGCGAGTTGTCCGGGGAGCTGTTTTTT.

The chain links TRBV6-1 to TRBJ1-2; D gene uncertain. CDR3 size: 13 residues. With 1 base removed from V and 6 bases from J, the gap between germline ends came to 9 bases. Germline V CDR1 and CDR2: MNHNS, SASEGT. CDR3 bases: TGTGCCAGCAGTGAAGGTGCACGGGATGGCTACACCTTC. Translating it yields CASSEGARDGYTF.

The rearrangement links TRBV19 to TRBJ1-1; no firm D call. The CDR3 contains 11 residues. The V end was cut by 10 bases, the J end by 5 bases, with 11 bases between. Germline V gene lookup returns CDR1 LNHDA and CDR2 SQIVND (reference sequence). The CDR3 nucleotides are TGTGCCACCCCCCAGAGGACTGAAGCTTTCTTT. It is translated as CATPQRTEAFF.

This chain uses TRBV6-1 with TRBJ1-4; 12 nucleotides match TRBD1. Losses at the gene ends were 2 bases for V and 7 bases for J; bases not matched to a gene: 11. Per the germline V gene, CDR1 is MNHNS and CDR2 is SASEGT. This CDR3 is 18 amino acids long. The CDR3 DNA sequence: TGTGCCAGCAGTGAACTCGGGACAGGGGGCGGGCGAGGTGAAAAACTGTTTTTT. Protein: CASSELGTGGGRGEKLFF.

Ten or more counts support this clone. CDR3 in DNA: TGTGCCAGCAGCCGACAAGGGACAGGGGTTAACACCGGGGAGCTGTTTTTT. Its protein product is CASSRQGTGVNTGELFF. V usage is TRBV3-1 (or the pseudogene TRBV3-2) and J usage is TRBJ2-2; 10 nucleotides match TRBD1. With V trimmed by 4 bases and J by 2 bases, 7 bases remained unmatched. The CDR3 extends over 17 amino acids. Germline lookup yields CDR1 LGHDT and CDR2 YNNKEL (reference sequence).

This sequence joins TRBV29-1 and TRBJ2-3; D perhaps matches TRBD2 (5 bases). The CDR3 sequence is 14 residues long. Germline-derived CDR1 and CDR2 are SQVTM and ANQGSEA. Between the trimmed V and J ends, which lost 2 bases and 1 base, there was a span of 10 bases. CDR3 sequence reads: CSVERGYGTDTQYF. CDR3 bases: TGCAGCGTTGAAAGAGGGTATGGCACAGATACGCAGTATTTT.

The rearrangement links TRBV10-2 to TRBJ2-1; 8 bases match TRBD2. V lost 3 bases, J lost 3 bases, and 7 bases stayed unmatched. The germline gives CDR1 WSHSY, CDR2 SAAADI. This CDR3 is built from 16 residues. In DNA, the CDR3 is TGCGCCAGCAGTGAACTAGCGGTAATCCTCTACAATGAGCAGTTCTTC. Translating gives CASSELAVILYNEQFF.

The chain carries TRBV15 and TRBJ1-2; tentatively, D is TRBD1 (5 bases). The germline gives CDR1 LNHNV, CDR2 YYDKDF (reference sequence). The ends were cut back, 0 bases at V and 3 bases at J, with 14 bases in the middle. The CDR3 runs to 16 residues. The CDR3 spells CATSRDSTWGDYGYTF. CDR3 sequence (DNA): TGTGCCACCAGCAGAGATTCCACTTGGGGGGACTATGGCTACACCTTC.

V gene TRBV5-1 combines with J gene TRBJ2-3; TRBD2 matches at 9 bases. The germline V gene encodes CDR1 SGHRS and CDR2 YFSETQ. This CDR3 has 16 amino acids. The trim removed 4 bases at V and 2 bases at J, leaving 8 bases unmatched. This chain's CDR3 is CASSRTSGLNTDTQYF. CDR3 nucleotides: TGCGCCAGCAGCCGCACTAGCGGGCTGAACACAGATACGCAGTATTTT.

This clone was seen more than once but under ten times. The chain joins TRBV14 to TRBJ2-4, with 9 bases identical to TRBD1. Germline V gene lookup returns CDR1 SGHDN and CDR2 FVKESK. The junction had 18 bases not matched to a gene; V was cut back by 3 bases and J by 6 bases. This CDR3 contains 19 residues. The CDR3 DNA sequence: TGTGCCAGCAGCCATGAACACCCGGGACAGGGAGGTTATGGAAACATTCAGTACTTC. Translating gives CASSHEHPGQGGYGNIQYF.

As to this clone: Other DNA sequences within the sample encode an identical CDR3. The chain carries TRBV9 and TRBJ2-6, with a weak D call TRBD1 (5 bases). The V gene's germline CDR1 is SGDLS and CDR2 YYNGEE. The CDR3 has 15 residues. V shed 3 bases and J shed 3 bases, with 10 bases lying between them. This CDR3 is CASSAQGSGANVLTF. The CDR3 nucleotides read TGTGCCAGCAGCGCGCAGGGAAGTGGGGCCAACGTCCTGACTTTC.

This clone was seen more than once but under ten times. This sequence joins TRBV3-1 (or the pseudogene TRBV3-2) and TRBJ1-5, with D tentatively TRBD1 (5 bases). The CDR3 sequence is 14 residues long. V was cut by 2 bases and J by 0 bases, with 5 bases left in between. Germline V gene sequence: CDR1 LGHDT, CDR2 YNNKEL (reference sequence). This CDR3 reads CASSQQGSNQPQHF. DNA for the CDR3: TGTGCCAGCAGCCAACAGGGTAGCAATCAGCCCCAGCATTTT.

V gene TRBV24-1 combines with J gene TRBJ2-1; D uncertain. V was pared by 3 bases and J by 8 bases, with 13 bases between. The CDR3 is made up of 14 amino acids. In germline, CDR1 is KGHDR, CDR2 SFDVKD. The CDR3 loop is CATSDPRKVHEQFF. Here the CDR3 DNA reads TGTGCCACCAGTGATCCTCGGAAGGTGCATGAGCAGTTCTTC.

J is TRBJ1-4 and V is TRBV7-8; 9 nucleotides match TRBD1. The germline gives CDR1 SGHVS, CDR2 FQNEAQ. V shed 4 bases, J shed 8 bases, and the junction held 14 bases outside the gene matches. This CDR3 has 17 amino acids. This CDR3 is CASSSMQPGQGNEKLFF. CDR3 DNA: TGTGCCAGCAGCTCCATGCAACCGGGACAGGGTAACGAAAAACTGTTTTTT. Looking up the rest from reference TRBV7-8 and TRBJ1-4 gives the full variable domain: GAGVSQSPRYKVAKRGQDVALRCDPISGHVSLFWYQQALGQGPEFLTYFQNEAQLDKSGLPSDRFFAERPEGSVSTLKIQRTQQEDSAVYLCASSSMQPGQGNEKLFFGSGTQLSVL.

The chain has TRBV12-5 and TRBJ2-5, with D perhaps given as TRBD1 or TRBD2 (6 bases each). The V end lost 2 bases, the J end lost 2 bases, and 9 bases lay between the germline ends. The CDR3 length is 14 residues. Per germline, CDR1 LGHNT and CDR2 FRNRAP. Here the CDR3 DNA reads TGTGCTAGTGGTTTGTGGGGGGCGCAAGAGACCCAGTACTTC. This translates into CASGLWGAQETQYF.

This sequence joins TRBV21-1 and TRBJ2-7; the D call in the table, TRBD1, was not verified against the DNA. TRBV21-1 is a listed pseudogene. The CDR3 has 17 amino acids. The CDR3 loop is CASPKEVRDREPYEQYV. The CDR3 DNA reads TGTGCCAGCCCAAAGGAGGTGCGGGACAGGGAACCGTACGAGCAGTACGTC.

The chain is built from TRBV21-1 and TRBJ1-3; the D call in the table, TRBD1, was not verified against the DNA. TRBV21-1 is a documented pseudogene. This CDR3 has 17 amino acids. Here the CDR3 DNA reads TGTGCCGACCCGCCCAAAACCGGGACAGAGTCTGGAAACACCATATATTTT. Its protein is CADPPKTGTESGNTIYF.

The chain links TRBV6-5 to TRBJ1-5; 7 bases agree with TRBD1. Germline assignment: CDR1 MNHEY and CDR2 SVGAGI. With 7 bases clipped from V and 7 bases from J, the junction kept 13 bases outside the gene matches. This CDR3 has 15 amino acids. Here the CDR3 reads CASNSPTGNRQPQHF. The DNA for the CDR3 is TGTGCCAGCAATTCTCCGACAGGGAATCGGCAGCCCCAGCATTTT.

V and J are TRBV9 and TRBJ2-2; 7 nucleotides line up with TRBD1. Germline V gene sequence: CDR1 SGDLS, CDR2 YYNGEE. This CDR3 contains 16 residues. V was pared by 0 bases and J by 6 bases, with 8 bases of the junction left unmatched. The DNA of the CDR3 is TGTGCCAGCAGCGTAGAGGGGGCCTGGGAACCCGGGGAGCTGTTTTTT. Protein: CASSVEGAWEPGELFF.

The gene calls are TRBV27 and TRBJ1-2; 7 bases map to TRBD1. With 5 bases clipped from V and 5 bases from J, the junction kept 14 bases outside the gene matches. The CDR3 is 16 amino acids. The germline V gene has CDR1 MNHEY and CDR2 SMNVEV (reference sequence). The CDR3 bases are TGTGCCAGCAGTCCCAACTTATCGGACAGGTCTTATGGCTACACCTTC. It encodes CASSPNLSDRSYGYTF.

The rearrangement links TRBV19 to TRBJ1-1; perhaps TRBD1 as D (5 bases). Between the trimmed V and J ends, which lost 1 base and 4 bases, there was a span of 10 bases. The CDR3 runs 14 residues. The germline V gene encodes CDR1 LNHDA and CDR2 SQIVND (reference sequence). CDR3: CASSIGGIPTEAFF. DNA for the CDR3: TGTGCCAGTAGTATAGGGGGGATCCCCACTGAAGCTTTCTTT.

This chain connects TRBV5-5 to TRBJ1-1, with D uncertain. Germline loops: CDR1 SGHKS, CDR2 YYEKEE (reference sequence). V was clipped by 4 bases and J by 0 bases, with 7 bases between them. The CDR3 consists of 13 residues. In DNA form, the CDR3 reads TGTGCCAGCAGCCCTGAAATGAACACTGAAGCTTTCTTT. Translating gives CASSPEMNTEAFF. Supplemented by reference TRBV5-5 and TRBJ1-1, the full variable domain reads DAGVTQSPTHLIKTRGQQVTLRCSPISGHKSVSWYQQVLGQGPQFIFQYYEKEERGRGNFPDRFSARQFPNYSSELNVNALLLGDSALYLCASSPEMNTEAFFGQGTRLTVV.

The J gene is TRBJ2-1, the V gene TRBV9; D is possibly TRBD2 (5 bases). The CDR3 sequence is 20 residues long. CDR1 is SGDLS and CDR2 is YYNGEE in the germline V gene. V gave up 0 bases and J gave up 0 bases, with 22 bases separating them. The DNA for the CDR3 is TGTGCCAGCAGCGTAGATAGAGGGTTTGGAACAAAGAGCTCCTACAATGAGCAGTTCTTC. Residues: CASSVDRGFGTKSSYNEQFF.

This chain joins TRBV18 and TRBJ2-5, with D perhaps TRBD1 or TRBD2 (6 bases each). The germline V gene encodes CDR1 KGHSH and CDR2 LQKENI. Trimming stripped 3 bases from V and 5 bases from J, with 13 bases between. The CDR3 runs to 14 residues. The CDR3: CASSPLRGEETQYF. In DNA form, the CDR3 reads TGTGCCAGCTCACCCCTGAGGGGGGAGGAGACCCAGTACTTC.

V gene TRBV6-5 combines with J gene TRBJ2-5; D is unresolved. Germline V gene lookup returns CDR1 MNHEY and CDR2 SVGAGI. The CDR3 consists of 13 residues. With 3 bases removed from V and 2 bases from J, the gap between germline ends came to 7 bases. The CDR3 DNA follows: TGTGCCAGCAGTTATGAGAGGCAAGAGACCCAGTACTTC. Encoded protein: CASSYERQETQYF.

The rearrangement joins TRBV6-5 to TRBJ1-3; D call uncertain. CDR1 MNHEY and CDR2 SVGAGI come from the germline V gene. The V and J ends lost 2 bases and 2 bases respectively, with 7 bases between them. The CDR3 is 14 amino acids. The CDR3 region is CASSYALAGNTIYF. CDR3 sequence (DNA): TGTGCCAGCAGTTACGCCCTGGCTGGAAACACCATATATTTT.

The chain uses TRBV18 and TRBJ2-7, with 7 bases identical to TRBD1. From germline, CDR1 is KGHSH and CDR2 LQKENI. The CDR3 length is 13 residues. V dropped 3 bases and J dropped 5; count of bases not matched to a gene: 4. In DNA form, the CDR3 reads TGTGCCAGCTCACCCTCGACAGGGAACGAGCAGTACGTC. Translating it yields CASSPSTGNEQYV.

The rearrangement links TRBV24-1 to TRBJ2-1; no definite D call. Trimming shortened V by 2 bases and J by 8 bases, and 9 bases separated the two germline ends. There are 13 residues in the CDR3. Per the germline V gene, CDR1 is KGHDR and CDR2 is SFDVKD. The CDR3 DNA follows: TGTGCCACCAGTGATTCGTCGCGCTATGAGCAGTTCTTC. Encoded protein: CATSDSSRYEQFF.

V is TRBV29-1 and J is TRBJ2-2, with unresolved D. CDR1 SQVTM and CDR2 ANQGSEA come from the germline V gene. This CDR3 is 13 amino acids long. Trimming pared 2 bases from V and 4 bases from J, leaving 8 bases between. CDR3 in DNA: TGCAGCGTTGAACGCCTTTCCACCGGGGAGCTGTTTTTT. It codes for CSVERLSTGELFF.

This sequence joins TRBV29-1 and TRBJ1-3; D is undetermined. This CDR3 region has 15 residues. Trimming pared 7 bases from V and 2 bases from J, leaving 18 bases between. Germline V gene lookup returns CDR1 SQVTM and CDR2 ANQGSEA. The CDR3 DNA is TGCAGCGCCCAGTGGAGTGGGGAGGCTGGAAACACCATATATTTT. Translation: CSAQWSGEAGNTIYF.